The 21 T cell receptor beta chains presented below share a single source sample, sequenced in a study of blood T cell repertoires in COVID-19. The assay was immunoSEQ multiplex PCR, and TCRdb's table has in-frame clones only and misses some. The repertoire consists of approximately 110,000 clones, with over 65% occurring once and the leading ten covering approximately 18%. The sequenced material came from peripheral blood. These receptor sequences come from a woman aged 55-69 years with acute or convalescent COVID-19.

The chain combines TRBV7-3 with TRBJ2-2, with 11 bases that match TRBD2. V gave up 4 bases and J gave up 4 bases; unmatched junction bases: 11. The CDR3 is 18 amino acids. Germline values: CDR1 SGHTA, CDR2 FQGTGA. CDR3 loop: CASSYGSSGGASTGELFF. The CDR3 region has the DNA TGTGCCAGCAGCTACGGTAGTAGCGGGGGGGCGAGCACCGGGGAGCTGTTTTTT. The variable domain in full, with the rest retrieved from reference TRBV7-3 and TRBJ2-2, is GAGVSQTPSNKVTEKGKYVELRCDPISGHTALYWYRQSLGQGPEFLIYFQGTGAADDSGLPNDRFFAVRPEGSVSTLKIQRTERGDSAVYLCASSYGSSGGASTGELFFGEGSRLTVL.

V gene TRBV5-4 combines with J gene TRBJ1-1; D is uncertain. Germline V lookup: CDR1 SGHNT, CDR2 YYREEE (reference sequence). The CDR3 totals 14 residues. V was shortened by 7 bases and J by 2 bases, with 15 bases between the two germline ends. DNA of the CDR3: TGTGCCAGCGGTAGGGCAGCGGTTAACACTGAAGCTTTCTTT. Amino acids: CASGRAAVNTEAFF.

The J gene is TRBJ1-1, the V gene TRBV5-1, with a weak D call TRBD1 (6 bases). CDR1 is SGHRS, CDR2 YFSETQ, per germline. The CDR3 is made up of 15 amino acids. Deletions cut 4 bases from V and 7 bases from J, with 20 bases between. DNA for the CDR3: TGCGCCAGCAGCCCTCTTGGGCGGCAGGGGAGTGAAGCTTTCTTT. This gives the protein CASSPLGRQGSEAFF.

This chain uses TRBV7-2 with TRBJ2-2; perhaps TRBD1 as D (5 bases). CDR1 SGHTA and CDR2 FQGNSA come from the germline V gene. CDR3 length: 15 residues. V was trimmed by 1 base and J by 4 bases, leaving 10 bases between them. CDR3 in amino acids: CASSLGGMSTGELFF. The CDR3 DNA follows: TGTGCCAGCAGCTTAGGGGGCATGAGCACCGGGGAGCTGTTTTTT. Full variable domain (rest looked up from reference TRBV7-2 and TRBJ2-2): GAGVSQSPSNKVTEKGKDVELRCDPISGHTALYWYRQSLGQGLEFLIYFQGNSAPDKSGLPSDRFSAERTGGSVSTLTIQRTQQEDSAVYLCASSLGGMSTGELFFGEGSRLTVL.

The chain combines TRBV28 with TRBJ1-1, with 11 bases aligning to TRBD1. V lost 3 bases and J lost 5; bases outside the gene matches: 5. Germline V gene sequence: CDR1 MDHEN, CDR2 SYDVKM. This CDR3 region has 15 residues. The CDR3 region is CASSLRTGGRTEAFF. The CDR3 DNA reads TGTGCCAGCAGTTTGCGGACAGGGGGCAGGACTGAAGCTTTCTTT.

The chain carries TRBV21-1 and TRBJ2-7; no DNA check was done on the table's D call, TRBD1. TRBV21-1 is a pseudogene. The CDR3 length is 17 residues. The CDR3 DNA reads TGTGCCAGCAGCAAAGCGCGTAGGGACAGTTCCCACTACGAGCAGTACTTC. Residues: CASSKARRDSSHYEQYF.

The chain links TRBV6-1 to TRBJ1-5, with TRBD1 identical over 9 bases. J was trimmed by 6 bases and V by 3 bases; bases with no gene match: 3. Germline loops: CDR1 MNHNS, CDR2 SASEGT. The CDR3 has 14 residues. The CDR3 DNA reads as TGTGCCAGCAGTGACGGGACAGGGTTTCAGCCCCAGCATTTT. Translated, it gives CASSDGTGFQPQHF.

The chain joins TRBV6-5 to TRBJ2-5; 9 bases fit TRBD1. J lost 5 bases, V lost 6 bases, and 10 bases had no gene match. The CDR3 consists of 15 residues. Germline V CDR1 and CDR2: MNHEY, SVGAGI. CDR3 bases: TGTGCCAGCAGCCAACAACAGGGGGCTTATGAGACCCAGTACTTC. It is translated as CASSQQQGAYETQYF.

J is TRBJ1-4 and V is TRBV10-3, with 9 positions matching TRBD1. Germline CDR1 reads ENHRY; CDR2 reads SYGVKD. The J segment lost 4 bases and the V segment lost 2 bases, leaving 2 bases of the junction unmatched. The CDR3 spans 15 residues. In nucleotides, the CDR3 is TGTGCCATCAGTGAGCCGGGACAGGGTAATGAAAAACTGTTTTTT. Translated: CAISEPGQGNEKLFF.

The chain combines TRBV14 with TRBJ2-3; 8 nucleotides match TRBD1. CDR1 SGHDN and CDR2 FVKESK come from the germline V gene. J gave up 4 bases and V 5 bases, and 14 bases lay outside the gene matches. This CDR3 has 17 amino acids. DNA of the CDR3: TGTGCCAGCAGCGACGAACGGAGGACAGGGCTGTCAGATACGCAGTATTTT. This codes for CASSDERRTGLSDTQYF.

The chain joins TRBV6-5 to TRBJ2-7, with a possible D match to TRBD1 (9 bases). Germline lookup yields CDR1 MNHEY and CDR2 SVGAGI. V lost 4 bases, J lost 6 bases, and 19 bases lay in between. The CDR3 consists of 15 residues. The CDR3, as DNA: TGTGCCAGCAGTTCGGGGGGGACAGGGACAGCCGAGCAGTACTTC. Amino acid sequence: CASSSGGTGTAEQYF.

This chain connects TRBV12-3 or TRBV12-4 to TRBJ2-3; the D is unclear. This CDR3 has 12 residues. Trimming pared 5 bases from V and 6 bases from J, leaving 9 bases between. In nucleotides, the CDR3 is TGTGCCAGCAGTCGAGAGACTGATACGCAGTATTTT. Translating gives CASSRETDTQYF.

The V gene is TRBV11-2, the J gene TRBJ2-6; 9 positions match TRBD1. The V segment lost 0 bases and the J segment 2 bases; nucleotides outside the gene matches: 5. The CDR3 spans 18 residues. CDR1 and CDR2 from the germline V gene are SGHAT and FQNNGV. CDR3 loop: CASSLDRDRVPGANVLTF. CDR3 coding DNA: TGTGCCAGCAGCTTAGACCGGGACAGGGTGCCTGGGGCCAACGTCCTGACTTTC.

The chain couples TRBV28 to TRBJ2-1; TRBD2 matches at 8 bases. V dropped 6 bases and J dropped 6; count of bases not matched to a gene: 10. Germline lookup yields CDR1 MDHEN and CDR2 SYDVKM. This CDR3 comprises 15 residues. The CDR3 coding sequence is TGTGCCAGCAGGACCTCTGTGGGACTAGTCAATGAGCAGTTCTTC. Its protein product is CASRTSVGLVNEQFF.

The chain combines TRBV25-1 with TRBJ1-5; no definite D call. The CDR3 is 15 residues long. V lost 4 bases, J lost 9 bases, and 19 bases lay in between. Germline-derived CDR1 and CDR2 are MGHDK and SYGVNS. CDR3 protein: CASSGVGTTTTPQHF. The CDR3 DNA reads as TGTGCCAGCAGTGGGGTAGGCACTACCACAACGCCCCAGCATTTT.

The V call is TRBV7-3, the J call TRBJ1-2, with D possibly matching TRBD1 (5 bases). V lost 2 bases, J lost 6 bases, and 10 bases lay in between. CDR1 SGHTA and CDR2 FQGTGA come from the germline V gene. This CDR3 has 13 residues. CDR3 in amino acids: CASSLGQGNGYTF. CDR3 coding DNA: TGTGCCAGCAGCTTAGGGCAGGGTAATGGCTACACCTTC. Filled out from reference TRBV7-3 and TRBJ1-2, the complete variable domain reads GAGVSQTPSNKVTEKGKYVELRCDPISGHTALYWYRQSLGQGPEFLIYFQGTGAADDSGLPNDRFFAVRPEGSVSTLKIQRTERGDSAVYLCASSLGQGNGYTFGSGTRLTVV.

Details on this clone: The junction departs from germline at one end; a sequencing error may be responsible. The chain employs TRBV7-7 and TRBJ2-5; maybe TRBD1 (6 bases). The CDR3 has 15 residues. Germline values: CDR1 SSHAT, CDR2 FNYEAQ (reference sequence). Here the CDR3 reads CASSPHFRGGETQYF. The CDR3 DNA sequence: TGTGCTAGCAGCCCTCATTTCAGGGGTGGGGAGACCCAGTACTTC. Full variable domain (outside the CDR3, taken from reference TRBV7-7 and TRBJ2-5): GAGVSQSPRYKVTKRGQDVTLRCDPISSHATLYWYQQALGQGPEFLTYFNYEAQPDKSGLPSDRFSAERPEGSISTLTIQRTEQRDSAMYRCASSPHFRGGETQYFGPGTRLLVL.

The CDR3 reads CASSPSAEFYGYTF. For the CDR3, the DNA is TGCGCCAGCAGCCCCTCGGCGGAGTTCTATGGCTACACCTTC. This chain uses TRBV5-1 with TRBJ1-2, with D unclear. The CDR3 is 14 amino acids. CDR1 is SGHRS, CDR2 YFSETQ, per germline. V lost 4 bases, J lost 4 bases, and 14 bases lay in between.

The CDR3: CASSLGQGNYGYTF. The CDR3 DNA is TGTGCCAGTAGTTTGGGACAGGGTAACTATGGCTACACCTTC. The V call is TRBV19, the J call TRBJ1-2; TRBD1 agrees at 9 bases. The J segment lost 1 base and the V segment lost 5 bases, leaving 2 bases of the junction unmatched. This CDR3 comprises 14 residues. The germline V gene encodes CDR1 LNHDA and CDR2 SQIVND (reference sequence).

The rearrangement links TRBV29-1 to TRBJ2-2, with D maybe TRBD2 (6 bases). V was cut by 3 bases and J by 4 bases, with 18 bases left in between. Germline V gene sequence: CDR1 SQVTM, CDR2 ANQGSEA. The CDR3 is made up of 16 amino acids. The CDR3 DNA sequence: TGCAGCGTTGACAGAGTGGGACCCGGGGGCACCGGGGAGCTGTTTTTT. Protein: CSVDRVGPGGTGELFF.

CDR3 sequence: CASSFGVTGTRYEQYF. DNA for the CDR3: TGTGCCAGCAGCTTCGGGGTGACGGGAACACGCTACGAGCAGTACTTC. The V gene is TRBV5-4, the J gene TRBJ2-7; TRBD2 might be the D (5 bases). The CDR3 sequence is 16 residues long. In germline, CDR1 is SGHNT, CDR2 YYREEE (reference sequence). V was clipped by 2 bases and J by 3 bases, with 18 bases between them. The full variable domain, in which reference TRBV5-4 and TRBJ2-7 provide the parts outside the CDR3, is ETGVTQSPTHLIKTRGQQVTLRCSSQSGHNTVSWYQQALGQGPQFIFQYYREEENGRGNFPPRFSGLQFPNYSSELNVNALELDDSALYLCASSFGVTGTRYEQYFGPGTRLTVT.